These 2 T cell receptor beta chains were sequenced from one sample in a study of identical twins. TCRdb re-analysed the 5' RACE reads in MiXCR, keeping a single row per CDR3 protein. The sample lists about 220,000 distinct CDR3 sequences, around 6.8% occurring once. The data were also submitted as part of a second study, on yellow fever vaccine responses in identical twins.

The sequencing input was memory (CD45RO+) T cells sorted from blood. The origin of the receptors is a woman younger than 30 in good health.

This clonotype was counted ten times or more. The CDR3: CSARGTGGTDTQYF. In DNA, the CDR3 is TGCAGTGCTAGAGGGACAGGGGGCACAGATACGCAGTATTTT. V is TRBV20-1 and J is TRBJ2-3, with 9 bases that match TRBD1. Looked up from germline, CDR1 is DFQATT and CDR2 is SNEGSKA (reference sequence). The CDR3 sequence is 14 residues long. The V gene end was trimmed by 1 base and the J gene end by 1 base; junction bases not matched to a gene: 0.

Ten or more counts support this clonotype. As DNA, the CDR3 is TGCAGTGCCAAACGTCCACCCTCCTATAATTCACCCCTCCACTTT. Amino acid sequence: CSAKRPPSYNSPLHF. The chain is built from TRBV20-1 and TRBJ1-6, with D unclear. Germline-derived CDR1 and CDR2 are DFQATT and SNEGSKA (reference sequence). The CDR3 covers 15 residues. Trimming stripped 6 bases from V and 0 bases from J, with 12 bases between.